Shown below are 19 T cell receptor beta chains from a single sample sequenced in a study of blood T cell repertoires in COVID-19. The method was immunoSEQ multiplex PCR; TCRdb's version includes in-frame clones alone and lacks a portion of them. Among around 200,000 clones listed, roughly 80% were seen once. The sequenced material came from peripheral blood. The receptors derive from a man aged 45 to 65 who had recovered from COVID-19.

The chain joins TRBV24-1 to TRBJ2-3, with D possibly being TRBD1 (6 bases). The CDR3 covers 18 residues. The V end lost 0 bases, the J end lost 0 bases, and 15 bases lay between the germline ends. Germline values: CDR1 KGHDR, CDR2 SFDVKD. CDR3 nucleotides: TGTGCCACCAGTGATTTGCCAGGGACAAGAACTAGCACAGATACGCAGTATTTT. This gives the protein CATSDLPGTRTSTDTQYF.

The chain uses TRBV7-2 and TRBJ1-4; no clear D gene. Between the trimmed V and J ends, which lost 1 base and 8 bases, there was a span of 11 bases. CDR3 length: 14 residues. Germline V CDR1 and CDR2: SGHTA, FQGNSA. This CDR3 is CASSLVAGWEKLFF. The CDR3 DNA is TGTGCCAGCAGCTTAGTCGCAGGCTGGGAAAAACTGTTTTTT.

The V call is TRBV6-5, the J call TRBJ2-4; TRBD1 matches at 8 bases. In germline, CDR1 is MNHEY, CDR2 SVGAGI. The V segment lost 6 bases and the J segment 2 bases; nucleotides outside the gene matches: 6. This CDR3 is built from 15 residues. The CDR3 sequence: CASSYTGGTKNIQYF. The CDR3 region has the DNA TGTGCCAGCAGCTATACAGGGGGGACCAAAAACATTCAGTACTTC.

The rearrangement uses TRBV11-2 and TRBJ2-7; D possibly corresponds to TRBD1 (6 bases). Looked up from germline, CDR1 is SGHAT and CDR2 is FQNNGV. This CDR3 has 14 amino acids. The germline V and J ends were trimmed by 6 bases and 4 bases, with 16 bases remaining between them. DNA of the CDR3: TGTGCCAGCAGGCAAACCGCCGGGACATACGAGCAGTACTTC. It specifies CASRQTAGTYEQYF.

The V gene is TRBV12-1, the J gene TRBJ1-2. TRBV12-1 is labeled a pseudogene. The CDR3 contains 13 residues. The CDR3 reads CASSSPGGGGYTF. The CDR3 nucleotides read TGTGCCAGCAGCTCCCCGGGAGGGGGAGGCTACACCTTC.

This rearrangement joins TRBV28 to TRBJ2-3, with unresolved D. CDR1 and CDR2 (germline): MDHEN, SYDVKM. V was pared by 4 bases and J by 0 bases, with 5 bases between. The CDR3 is made up of 13 amino acids. CDR3 loop: CASSYQSTDTQYF. Written as DNA, the CDR3 is TGTGCCAGCAGTTATCAGAGCACAGATACGCAGTATTTT.

This sequence joins TRBV5-1 and TRBJ2-1; 11 positions match TRBD2. Germline V gene lookup returns CDR1 SGHRS and CDR2 YFSETQ. The CDR3 spans 15 residues. V gave up 4 bases and J gave up 5 bases; unmatched junction bases: 5. This chain's CDR3 is CASSPRTSGHNEQFF. In nucleotides, the CDR3 is TGCGCCAGCAGCCCCAGGACTAGCGGGCACAATGAGCAGTTCTTC.

This clone was counted only a few times. The DNA of the CDR3 is TGTGCCACCAGACCTAGGACAGCCTATAATGAAAAACTGTTTTTT. Translating it yields CATRPRTAYNEKLFF. This chain joins TRBV24-1 and TRBJ1-4; D perhaps matches TRBD1 (6 bases). The CDR3 is 15 amino acids. Germline values: CDR1 KGHDR, CDR2 SFDVKD. V lost 7 bases and J lost 4, with 15 bases in between.

Comment on this clone: One junction end disagrees with the germline gene, perhaps due to a read error. CDR3 region: CASSEGQGDGYIF. For the CDR3, the DNA is TGTGCCAGCAGTGAAGGGCAGGGCGATGGCTACATCTTC. The V call is TRBV2, the J call TRBJ1-2, with D perhaps matching TRBD1 (5 bases). The CDR3 consists of 13 residues. The germline gives CDR1 SNHLY, CDR2 FYNNEI.

The chain links TRBV7-8 to TRBJ1-2, with 8 positions matching TRBD1. Germline CDR1 reads SGHVS; CDR2 reads FQNEAQ. Unmatched junction bases numbered 4, after V lost 5 bases and J lost 2 bases. The CDR3 has 14 residues. The CDR3 DNA reads TGTGCCAGCAGCGAGGACAGGGCGAACTATGGCTACACCTTC. This codes for CASSEDRANYGYTF.

J is TRBJ1-4 and V is TRBV5-1; unclear D gene. Germline V gene lookup returns CDR1 SGHRS and CDR2 YFSETQ. CDR3 length equals 14 residues. The ends were cut back, 0 bases at V and 8 bases at J, with 11 bases in the middle. The CDR3 reads CASSLGHRREKLFF. In DNA, the CDR3 is TGCGCCAGCAGCTTGGGACATAGAAGGGAAAAACTGTTTTTT.

This chain joins TRBV30 and TRBJ1-5; D not certain. Germline V gene sequence: CDR1 GTSNPN, CDR2 SVGIG (reference sequence). This CDR3 is built from 14 residues. Trimming stripped 5 bases from V and 5 bases from J, with 16 bases between. In nucleotides, the CDR3 is TGTGCCTGGGGGAGGGAGAGGGCCTATCAGCCCCAGCATTTT. Protein sequence: CAWGRERAYQPQHF.

This clone came up a few times. J is TRBJ2-7 and V is TRBV28, with 9 positions matching TRBD2. From germline, CDR1 is MDHEN and CDR2 SYDVKM. CDR3 length: 14 residues. Trimming took 7 bases from V and 2 from J; bases not matched to a gene: 6. For the CDR3, the DNA is TGTGCCAGCATGACTAGCGGAGTACCCTACGAGCAGTACTTC. As protein: CASMTSGVPYEQYF.

This rearrangement joins TRBV15 to TRBJ1-1; D unclear. Germline CDR1 LNHNV, CDR2 YYDKDF (reference sequence). The CDR3 has 17 residues. Deletions cut 5 bases from V and 1 base from J, with 20 bases between. The DNA for the CDR3 is TGTGCCACCAGCTCAAAAAAGGAGGGCATAACGAACACTGAAGCTTTCTTT. Translation gives CATSSKKEGITNTEAFF.

The V and J genes are TRBV30 and TRBJ1-2; TRBD1 agrees at 9 bases. This CDR3 spans 13 amino acids. V lost 3 bases, J lost 6 bases, and 5 bases stayed unmatched. CDR1 is GTSNPN, CDR2 SVGIG, per germline (reference sequence). The CDR3 region is CAWRDRGTDGYTF. CDR3 bases: TGTGCCTGGAGGGACAGGGGAACGGATGGCTACACCTTC.

The chain carries TRBV5-1 and TRBJ1-6; TRBD1 aligns across 11 bases. Trimming took 0 bases from V and 6 from J; bases not matched to a gene: 8. Germline CDR1 reads SGHRS; CDR2 reads YFSETQ. The CDR3 runs to 18 residues. The CDR3 sequence: CASSLAGGQGVLNSPLHF. The CDR3 DNA reads as TGCGCCAGCAGCTTGGCCGGGGGACAGGGGGTTCTTAATTCACCCCTCCACTTT.

J is TRBJ1-5 and V is TRBV28; 8 bases map to TRBD1. The CDR3 is 15 amino acids. Germline loops: CDR1 MDHEN, CDR2 SYDVKM. V was pared by 6 bases and J by 4 bases, with 8 bases of the junction left unmatched. The CDR3 region is CASSYSDRGNQPQHF. Written as DNA, the CDR3 is TGTGCCAGCAGCTATTCCGACAGGGGAAATCAGCCCCAGCATTTT.

This chain uses TRBV19 with TRBJ2-2; TRBD2 might be the D (6 bases). This CDR3 is 18 amino acids long. The V gene's germline CDR1 is LNHDA and CDR2 SQIVND (reference sequence). The V and J ends lost 4 bases and 5 bases respectively, with 23 bases between them. CDR3 protein: CASSTRITGVIRTGELFF. The CDR3 nucleotides are TGTGCCAGTAGTACCCGTATAACGGGAGTAATAAGGACCGGGGAGCTGTTTTTT.

This clone occurred a few times. The genes are TRBV12-3 or TRBV12-4 and TRBJ2-1, with TRBD2 matching over 7 bases. This CDR3 is 13 amino acids long. V trimming: 3 bases; J trimming: 15 bases; junction bases outside the gene matches: 11. The CDR3 nucleotides read TGTGCCAGCAGTTTTGGGGCTAGCGGCTCGCCGTTCTTC. It encodes CASSFGASGSPFF.